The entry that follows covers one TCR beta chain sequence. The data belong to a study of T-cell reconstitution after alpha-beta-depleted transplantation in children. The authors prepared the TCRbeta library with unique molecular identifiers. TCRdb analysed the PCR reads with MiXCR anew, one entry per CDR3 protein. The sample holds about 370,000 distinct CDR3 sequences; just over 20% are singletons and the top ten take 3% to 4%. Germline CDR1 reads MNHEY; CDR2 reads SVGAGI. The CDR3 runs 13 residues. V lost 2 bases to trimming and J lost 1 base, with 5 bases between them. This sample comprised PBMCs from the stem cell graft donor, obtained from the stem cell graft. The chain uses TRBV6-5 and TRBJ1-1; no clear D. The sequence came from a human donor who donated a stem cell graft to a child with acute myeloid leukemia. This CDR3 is CASSYEKNTEAFF. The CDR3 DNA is TGTGCCAGCAGTTACGAGAAGAACACTGAAGCTTTCTTT.